A selection of T cell receptor beta chains follows, all from one sample in a study of OX40 agonist ivuxolimab in advanced cancers. The protocol was immunoSEQ multiplex PCR, while the TCRdb copy is restricted to in-frame clones and leaves out a portion. The profile covers around 30,000 clones, with 84% appearing a single time and about 20% taken by the ten largest. Material: CD4+ or CD8+ T cells sorted from blood, obtained in a trial of the OX40 agonist ivuxolimab. The receptors were gathered from an adult with an advanced solid tumor such as melanoma, head and neck, liver or kidney cancer. The CDR3 runs from the conserved cysteine through the conserved F or W. A D gene is named only where the DNA matches it firmly. Where a row states a size, it is once, few, many or the class of an expanded clone; other rows omit it.

d_call clone_size j_call v_call cdr3_aa cdr3_nt
TRBD1 NA TRBJ1-2 TRBV15 CATSRDRGLGYGYTF TGTGCCACCAGCCGGGACAGGGGGCTCGGGTATGGCTACACCTTC
TRBD1 NA TRBJ1-5 TRBV9 CASSVGTADQPQHF TGTGCCAGCAGCGTCGGGACAGCGGATCAGCCCCAGCATTTT
NA few TRBJ1-1 TRBV9 CASSVEDGLNTEAFF TGTGCCAGCAGCGTAGAAGACGGACTGAACACTGAAGCTTTCTTT
TRBD1 NA TRBJ2-7 TRBV5-1 CASSLRQGAYEQYF TGCGCCAGCAGCCTTCGACAGGGGGCGTATGAGCAGTACTTC
TRBD1 NA TRBJ2-7 TRBV9 CASSGPGTGGLNEQYF TGTGCCAGCAGCGGCCCCGGGACAGGGGGCTTGAACGAGCAGTACTTC
NA NA TRBJ2-1 TRBV4-1 CASSQEWGYNEQFF TGCGCCAGCAGCCAAGAATGGGGCTACAATGAGCAGTTCTTC
TRBD2 NA TRBJ2-1 TRBV28 CASSLGTSGEQFF TGTGCCAGCAGTCTCGGGACTAGCGGGGAGCAGTTCTTC
TRBD2 NA TRBJ2-7 TRBV11-2 CASSSFGTSGSSYEQYF TGTGCCAGCAGCTCTTTCGGGACTAGCGGGAGCTCCTACGAGCAGTACTTC
NA NA TRBJ2-7 TRBV28 CASSTLLDGSDYEQYF TGTGCCAGCAGTACCCTGTTGGACGGGAGTGACTACGAGCAGTACTTC
NA NA TRBJ1-3 TRBV13 CASRSSGNTIYF TGTGCCAGCAGGAGCAGTGGAAACACCATATATTTT
TRBD2 once TRBJ2-3 TRBV7-3 CASSLTLAGGPGDTQYF TGTGCCAGCAGCTTAACGTTGGCGGGAGGGCCGGGAGATACGCAGTATTTT
TRBD1 few TRBJ2-7 TRBV28 CASRAGTGGYEQYF TGTGCCAGCAGGGCCGGGACAGGGGGCTACGAGCAGTACTTC
NA NA TRBJ2-5 TRBV6-1 CASSDPLTQETQYF TGTGCCAGCAGTGATCCCCTCACCCAAGAGACCCAGTACTTC
TRBD1 NA TRBJ2-7 TRBV9 CASSASGTGAYEQYF TGTGCCAGCAGCGCGTCCGGGACAGGGGCCTACGAGCAGTACTTC
TRBD1 NA TRBJ1-4 TRBV7-8 CAGSLAGTGGKLFF TGTGCCGGCAGCTTAGCGGGAACAGGGGGAAAACTGTTTTTT
NA few TRBJ2-7 TRBV9 CASSVGGSPRDEQYF TGTGCCAGCAGCGTAGGTGGCTCCCCCAGGGACGAGCAGTACTTC
NA NA TRBJ2-7 TRBV5-1 CASSHEGGTYEQYF TGCGCCAGCAGCCACGAAGGGGGGACCTACGAGCAGTACTTC
TRBD1 few TRBJ1-1 TRBV10-3 CATWDSLPEAFF TGTGCCACCTGGGACAGCCTCCCTGAAGCTTTCTTT
NA medium-sized TRBJ1-1 TRBV9 CASSLGLVGTEAFF TGTGCCAGCAGCCTAGGCCTCGTGGGCACTGAAGCTTTCTTT
TRBD2 NA TRBJ2-1 TRBV11-1 CASSGSRGLASSSYNEQFF TGTGCCAGCAGCGGGAGCAGGGGACTAGCTTCGAGCTCCTACAATGAGCAGTTCTTC
TRBD1 NA TRBJ2-7 TRBV11-2 CASSLTGVEQYF TGTGCCAGCAGCTTAACAGGGGTAGAGCAGTACTTC
NA once TRBJ2-7 TRBV29-1 CSVEGVGEQYF TGCAGCGTTGAGGGGGTGGGGGAGCAGTACTTC
NA NA TRBJ1-2 TRBV7-9 CASSPEDVNYGYTF TGTGCCAGCAGCCCGGAGGACGTCAACTATGGCTACACCTTC
NA NA TRBJ1-6 TRBV9 CASSVGGLSYNSPLHF TGTGCCAGCAGCGTAGGCGGGTTATCCTATAATTCACCCCTCCACTTT
NA NA TRBJ2-6 TRBV30 CAWSVGVPGANVLTF TGTGCCTGGAGTGTAGGGGTGCCTGGGGCCAACGTCCTGACTTTC
NA NA TRBJ1-3 TRBV9 CASSVERGASSSGNTIYF TGTGCCAGCAGCGTAGAGCGAGGGGCCAGCTCCTCTGGAAACACCATATATTTT
NA NA TRBJ1-6 TRBV4-3 CASSQGPTAGFNSPLHF TGCGCCAGCAGCCAGGGCCCTACGGCGGGGTTTAATTCACCCCTCCACTTT
NA NA TRBJ2-7 TRBV11-2 CASSGGRDITRQYF TGTGCCAGCAGCGGCGGACGGGACATTACGAGGCAGTACTTC
NA NA TRBJ2-7 TRBV4-1 CASSQDARGPAYEQYF TGCGCCAGCAGCCAAGATGCCCGGGGCCCGGCCTACGAGCAGTACTTC
NA NA TRBJ2-1 TRBV7-9 CASSLVAVVDNEQFF TGTGCCAGCAGCTTAGTAGCGGTCGTAGACAATGAGCAGTTCTTC
NA NA TRBJ2-1 TRBV5-1 CASSLEGPSYNEQFF TGCGCCAGCAGCTTGGAGGGTCCCTCCTACAATGAGCAGTTCTTC
NA NA TRBJ2-1 TRBV15 CATSRYLSGARGNEQFF TGTGCCACCAGCAGATATCTGTCGGGGGCTCGGGGGAATGAGCAGTTCTTC
NA NA TRBJ1-5 TRBV7-8 CASSAPNQPQHF TGTGCCAGCAGCGCGCCCAATCAGCCCCAGCATTTT
NA NA TRBJ1-5 TRBV28 CASSSGHRPQPQHF TGTGCCAGCAGTTCAGGGCACAGGCCTCAGCCCCAGCATTTT
NA NA TRBJ1-2 TRBV6-5 CATLLSSVTDGYTF TGTGCCACCCTCCTGTCTTCGGTAACTGATGGCTACACCTTC
NA NA TRBJ2-7 TRBV7-8 CASNPLAMADSYEQYF TGTGCCAGCAATCCCCTCGCCATGGCGGATTCCTACGAGCAGTACTTC
TRBD2 NA TRBJ2-3 TRBV6-4 CASSTRGGDTQYF TGTGCCAGCAGTACCCGGGGGGGTGATACGCAGTATTTT
NA few TRBJ2-7 TRBV7-3 CASSLNSYEQYF TGTGCCAGCAGCTTAAACTCCTACGAGCAGTACTTC
TRBD2 NA TRBJ2-1 TRBV23-1 CASSQSTRGGNEQFF TGCGCCAGCAGTCAATCGACGCGGGGGGGAAATGAGCAGTTCTTC
NA NA TRBJ2-2 TRBV4-1 CASSLRTAYTGELFF TGCGCCAGCAGCTTAAGGACAGCCTACACCGGGGAGCTGTTTTTT
NA NA TRBJ2-7 TRBV27 CASSSFGSEQYF TGTGCCAGCAGTTCCTTCGGGTCCGAGCAGTACTTC